The next 31 T cell receptor beta chains were all read from a single sample in a study of glioma-infiltrating T cells. Amplification of TCR alpha and beta CDR3 regions from RNA used iRepertoire nested multiplex PCR. Each CDR3 protein gets one entry after TCRdb re-called the multiplex PCR reads with MiXCR. The sample shows fewer than 500,000 distinct CDR3 sequences, roughly two fifths of them seen only once. The sequencing sample was made of glioma tissue, nonneoplastic brain tissue, or PBMCs (not recorded which). These receptors came from a human donor with low-grade glioma or glioblastoma, undergoing nonglioma brain surgery, or in good health (not recorded which).

This chain joins TRBV20-1 and TRBJ1-2; possibly TRBD1 for D (5 bases). The CDR3 is 12 amino acids. The germline V gene has CDR1 DFQATT and CDR2 SNEGSKA (reference sequence). V was clipped by 5 bases and J by 4 bases, with 11 bases between them. The CDR3 loop reads CSAPRDFYGYTF. As DNA, the CDR3 is TGCAGTGCTCCGAGGGACTTCTATGGCTACACCTTC.

This clonotype was seen only a few times. V usage is TRBV20-1 and J usage is TRBJ2-3; tentative D call: TRBD1 (5 bases). V lost 1 base and J lost 5, with 16 bases in between. This CDR3 has 15 residues. Looked up from germline, CDR1 is DFQATT and CDR2 is SNEGSKA (reference sequence). The CDR3 DNA follows: TGCAGTGCTAGAGTTTATGGGGCCAGTCAAGATACGCAGTATTTT. This codes for CSARVYGASQDTQYF.

There are a few counts of this clonotype. The chain joins TRBV6-2 or TRBV6-3 to TRBJ2-3, with 9 positions matching TRBD2. The ends lost 1 base at V and 0 bases at J; junction bases unmatched: 5. Germline V gene sequence: CDR1 MNHEY, CDR2 SVGEGT. CDR3 length: 17 residues. The CDR3 loop is CASSYWSSGASTDTQYF. The CDR3 DNA follows: TGTGCCAGCAGTTACTGGTCTAGCGGGGCCAGCACAGATACGCAGTATTTT.

This clonotype was found a few times. The chain has TRBV6-2 or TRBV6-3 and TRBJ1-1; D perhaps matches TRBD1 (6 bases). Germline V lookup: CDR1 MNHEY, CDR2 SVGEGT. This CDR3 contains 15 residues. Trimming took 6 bases from V and 4 from J, leaving 18 bases between them. CDR3 bases: TGTGCCAGCAGCGTAGGAGGGGGTAGGGGCACTGAAGCTTTCTTT. Protein sequence: CASSVGGGRGTEAFF.

A word on this clonotype: This may come from a read error, since a much larger clone is one base off. The J gene is TRBJ2-7, the V gene TRBV27; D is ambiguous. Germline-derived CDR1 and CDR2 are MNHEY and SMNVEV (reference sequence). The length of the CDR3 is 14 residues. V was shortened by 8 bases and J by 3 bases, with 17 bases between the two germline ends. The CDR3, as DNA: TGTGCCAGCCCCTGGCAGGTGCGTAACTACGAGCAGTACTTC. It specifies CASPWQVRNYEQYF.

The CDR3 is CSVEDLSPNEQFF. Here the CDR3 DNA reads TGCAGCGTTGAAGATCTCTCCCCCAATGAGCAGTTCTTC. The rearrangement links TRBV29-1 to TRBJ2-1; no clear D gene. This CDR3 has 13 residues. The germline V gene has CDR1 SQVTM and CDR2 ANQGSEA. V dropped 0 bases and J dropped 6 bases, with 9 bases sitting between them.

The chain combines TRBV6-1 with TRBJ2-3, with TRBD1 as a possible D gene (6 bases). This CDR3 spans 16 amino acids. Germline CDR1 MNHNS, CDR2 SASEGT. V was shortened by 6 bases and J by 0 bases, with 16 bases between the two germline ends. CDR3 sequence reads: CASSLQTGPSTDTQYF. The CDR3 DNA reads as TGTGCCAGCAGCCTACAGACAGGCCCTAGCACAGATACGCAGTATTTT.

The chain joins TRBV3-1 to TRBJ1-5, with D perhaps TRBD1 (6 bases). This CDR3 has 15 amino acids. The V and J ends lost 3 bases and 7 bases respectively, with 16 bases between them. CDR1 LGHDT and CDR2 YNNKEL come from the germline V gene (reference sequence). CDR3 DNA sequence: TGTGCCAGCAGCCACGGGTCCGGGGGCGGACAGCCCCAGCATTTT. It codes for CASSHGSGGGQPQHF.

Concerning this clonotype: A single base separates this from a much larger clone, so it may be a read error. The chain uses TRBV7-9 and TRBJ1-2; D is perhaps TRBD1 (6 bases). V was clipped by 1 base and J by 0 bases, with 12 bases between them. CDR1 and CDR2 (germline): SEHNR, FQNEAQ (reference sequence). This CDR3 comprises 16 residues. CDR3 in DNA: TGTGCCAGCAGCTTAGGTGGAGGACAGCCTAACTATGGCTACACCTTC. It yields the protein CASSLGGGQPNYGYTF.

The sample holds a few counts of this clonotype. The rearrangement links TRBV6-5 to TRBJ1-6; D call uncertain. CDR3 length equals 16 residues. Germline V gene data show CDR1 as MNHEY and CDR2 as SVGAGI. Trimming pared 1 base from V and 7 bases from J, leaving 14 bases between. The CDR3 DNA is TGTGCCAGCAGTTACTATGCGGCCCCACGAAATTCACCCCTCCACTTT. Protein sequence: CASSYYAAPRNSPLHF.

Comments on this clonotype: Being one base from a much bigger clone, this may be a read error. V gene TRBV12-3 or TRBV12-4 combines with J gene TRBJ1-1; D uncertain. Trimming stripped 4 bases from V and 6 bases from J, with 6 bases between. The CDR3 is made up of 11 amino acids. DNA of the CDR3: TGTGCCAGCAGTTCGGTAGCTGAAGCTTTCTTT. This encodes CASSSVAEAFF.

This clonotype was detected only once. This may be a read error: a much more frequent sequence differs by one nucleotide. J is TRBJ2-5 and V is TRBV27; 12 bases map to TRBD2. This CDR3 has 16 residues. Germline CDR1 and CDR2: MNHEY and SMNVEV (reference sequence). The CDR3 loop reads CASSPPRTSGEEAQYF. CDR3 in DNA: TGTGCCAGCAGTCCGCCCCGGACTAGCGGGGAAGAGGCCCAGTACTTC.

With respect to this clonotype: One end of the junction does not line up with germline, which may come from a read error. V gene TRBV20-1 combines with J gene TRBJ2-1, with a possible D match to TRBD2 (5 bases). The CDR3 is made up of 16 amino acids. CDR1 and CDR2 from the germline V gene are DFQATT and SNEGSKA (reference sequence). CDR3: CSASPGSGFSYNEQLF. In nucleotides, the CDR3 is TGCAGTGCTAGTCCGGGGAGCGGTTTCTCCTACAATGAGCAGCTCTTC.

This clonotype was counted only a few times. The CDR3 region is CSVGWSYEQYF. CDR3 nucleotides: TGCAGTGTCGGCTGGTCCTACGAGCAGTACTTC. This sequence joins TRBV20-1 and TRBJ2-7; D remains unclear. Germline lookup yields CDR1 DFQATT and CDR2 SNEGSKA (reference sequence). The CDR3 runs to 11 residues. V lost 7 bases, J lost 1 base, and 8 bases lay in between.

This clonotype was seen repeatedly, ten times or more. The V and J genes are TRBV28 and TRBJ2-5, with D perhaps matching TRBD1 or TRBD2 (5 bases each). There are 16 residues in the CDR3. Germline V lookup: CDR1 MDHEN, CDR2 SYDVKM. V lost 6 bases and J lost 5, with 22 bases in between. This CDR3 is CASSPNQGRRIETQYF. CDR3 sequence (DNA): TGTGCCAGCAGCCCCAACCAGGGACGTAGGATTGAGACCCAGTACTTC.

The chain links TRBV19 to TRBJ1-5; D unresolved. V shed 3 bases and J shed 9 bases, with 15 bases lying between them. CDR1 is LNHDA, CDR2 SQIVND, per germline (reference sequence). CDR3 length equals 14 residues. The CDR3 is CASSISRPEGPQHF. DNA of the CDR3: TGTGCCAGTAGTATTAGCAGACCTGAGGGGCCCCAGCATTTT.

This clonotype has ten or more counts. The chain employs TRBV7-2 and TRBJ1-6; D might be TRBD1 (5 bases). Trimming left V 5 bases short and J 9 bases short, with 23 bases between. CDR3 size: 17 residues. Germline V gene sequence: CDR1 SGHTA, CDR2 FQGNSA. The CDR3 loop reads CASSAHAGQLKRSPLHF. CDR3 nucleotides: TGTGCCAGCAGCGCACACGCAGGGCAGCTAAAACGTTCACCCCTCCACTTT.

This clonotype has at least ten counts. The chain joins TRBV6-1 to TRBJ2-1; 8 positions match TRBD2. Trimming cost V 7 bases and J 5 bases; bases outside gene matches: 4. The CDR3 is 13 residues long. Germline V lookup: CDR1 MNHNS, CDR2 SASEGT. CDR3 sequence (DNA): TGTGCCAGCACTCCCGGGGGGGACAATGAGCAGTTCTTC. Its protein product is CASTPGGDNEQFF.

This clonotype was observed a handful of times. J is TRBJ2-7 and V is TRBV28; D is uncertain. The CDR3 has 12 amino acids. CDR1 MDHEN and CDR2 SYDVKM come from the germline V gene. V lost 6 bases, J lost 3 bases, and 9 bases lay in between. In DNA form, the CDR3 reads TGTGCCAGCAGCACCTACAACTACGAGCAGTACTTC. Protein sequence: CASSTYNYEQYF.

The chain links TRBV28 to TRBJ1-5; D is unresolved. CDR1 is MDHEN and CDR2 is SYDVKM in the germline V gene. The CDR3 length is 16 residues. Trimming removed 1 base at V and 0 bases at J, with 10 bases between. The CDR3 DNA reads TGTGCCAGCAGTTTATTGGCAGGATATAGCAATCAGCCCCAGCATTTT. This translates into CASSLLAGYSNQPQHF.

Comments on this clonotype: The germline gene is not matched at one end of the junction; a read error may be the cause. This chain links TRBV5-8 with TRBJ2-7, with D unclear. The CDR3 covers 14 residues. Per germline, CDR1 SGHTS and CDR2 YDEGEE. CDR3 bases: TGTGCCAGTAGTTTTGCTCATGGGTCCTGCGAGCAGTACTTC. This encodes CASSFAHGSCEQYF.

This chain links TRBV29-1 with TRBJ2-5; D unclear. Germline V lookup: CDR1 SQVTM, CDR2 ANQGSEA. The CDR3 sequence is 10 residues long. The germline V and J ends were trimmed by 4 bases and 5 bases, with 5 bases remaining between them. In nucleotides, the CDR3 is TGCAGCGTTGGGTTGGAGACCCAGTACTTC. This gives the protein CSVGLETQYF.

A note on this clonotype: One base away lies a much larger clone, so this may be a sequencing read error. V gene TRBV6-5 combines with J gene TRBJ2-3, with TRBD2 matching over 7 bases. The germline CDR1 and CDR2 sequences are MNHEY and SVGAGI. With V trimmed by 6 bases and J by 6 bases, 12 bases remained unmatched. This CDR3 is built from 15 residues. The CDR3 sequence is CASSYLFSGADTQYF. The CDR3 nucleotides are TGTGCCAGCAGCTACCTTTTCAGCGGGGCTGATACGCAGTATTTT.

This clonotype came up many times. The rearrangement joins TRBV27 to TRBJ1-1; no definite D call. The CDR3 is 9 amino acids. Germline CDR1 MNHEY, CDR2 SMNVEV (reference sequence). The CDR3 sequence: CALNTEAFF. CDR3 nucleotides: TGTGCTCTGAACACTGAAGCTTTCTTT.

The chain employs TRBV25-1 and TRBJ2-7, with 7 bases lining up with TRBD1. The length of the CDR3 is 14 residues. Germline CDR1 is MGHDK and CDR2 is SYGVNS. V gave up 4 bases and J gave up 2 bases; unmatched junction bases: 5. The CDR3 DNA is TGTGCCAGCAGTGTAGGGACAGTTACCTACGAGCAGTACTTC. Protein: CASSVGTVTYEQYF.

In its sample, this clonotype was seen a few times. CDR3 coding DNA: TGTGCCAGCAGCCAAACGGGAGCGGGGCAAGAGACCCAGTACTTC. Protein: CASSQTGAGQETQYF. The chain combines TRBV3-1 with TRBJ2-5; 7 positions agree with TRBD2. The junction had 5 bases not matched to a gene; V was cut back by 2 bases and J by 2 bases. Germline values: CDR1 LGHDT, CDR2 YNNKEL (reference sequence). The CDR3 contains 15 residues.

Turning to this clonotype: A read error is likely, as this CDR3 ends without the conserved phenylalanine or tryptophan. The genes are TRBV20-1 and TRBJ1-1; a possible D gene is TRBD1 (5 bases). The CDR3 spans 15 residues. The ends were cut back, 5 bases at V and 0 bases at J, with 16 bases in the middle. Per germline, CDR1 DFQATT and CDR2 SNEGSKA (reference sequence). The CDR3 is CSAPTGRVMNTEAFL. CDR3 nucleotide sequence: TGCAGTGCTCCAACGGGCAGGGTAATGAACACTGAAGCTTTCCTT.

V and J are TRBV7-2 and TRBJ2-7; tentatively, D is TRBD1 (7 bases). CDR1 SGHTA and CDR2 FQGNSA come from the germline V gene. V was shortened by 5 bases and J by 2 bases, with 19 bases between the two germline ends. CDR3 length equals 16 residues. CDR3 region: CASSRQGTQGAYEQYF. As DNA, the CDR3 is TGTGCCAGCAGCCGACAAGGGACTCAGGGGGCCTACGAGCAGTACTTC.

The gene calls are TRBV12-3 or TRBV12-4 and TRBJ2-1; 9 nucleotides align to TRBD2. V gave up 2 bases and J gave up 10 bases; unmatched junction bases: 3. This CDR3 has 13 amino acids. The CDR3 DNA follows: TGTGCCAGCAGTTTACTAGCGGGACAGGAGCAGTTCTTC. Translated: CASSLLAGQEQFF.

Turning to this clonotype: This sequence may be a read error, since a much larger clone differs from it by one base. The V gene is TRBV20-1, the J gene TRBJ2-1; the D is unclear. Trimming shortened V by 5 bases and J by 2 bases, and 10 bases separated the two germline ends. The CDR3 is 13 amino acids. Germline CDR1 is DFQATT and CDR2 is SNEGSKA (reference sequence). The CDR3 spells CSAPIRPYNEQFF. DNA for the CDR3: TGCAGTGCTCCCATTAGGCCCTACAATGAGCAGTTCTTC.

This chain uses TRBV7-2 with TRBJ1-5; 9 bases align to TRBD1. This CDR3 has 14 residues. The V and J ends lost 7 bases and 10 bases, in that order; junction bases with no gene match: 11. CDR1 and CDR2 from the germline V gene are SGHTA and FQGNSA. CDR3 region: CASISGTGLVPQHF. The CDR3 DNA follows: TGTGCCAGCATCTCAGGGACAGGGCTAGTTCCCCAGCATTTT.